The sequence of this T cell receptor beta chain was determined in a study of blood T cell repertoires in COVID-19. Across the whole study: Material from acute and convalescent COVID-19 was sourced from the United States, Italy and Spain.

This CDR3 comprises 15 residues. V lost 4 bases to trimming and J lost 7 bases; unmatched junction nucleotides: 10. CDR1 SGHVS and CDR2 FQNEAQ come from the germline V gene. The table came from immunoSEQ multiplex PCR; TCRdb's copy has only in-frame clones and leaves some out. The table has approximately 230,000 clones, about nine tenths seen once. The receptor was isolated from a woman aged 25 to 39 with acute COVID-19. V gene TRBV7-8 combines with J gene TRBJ2-7; TRBD1 aligns across 10 bases. Sequencing input: PBMCs or T cells enriched from blood (not recorded which). CDR3 amino acids: CASSSAGTGVGEQYF. The CDR3 DNA follows: TGTGCCAGCAGCTCGGCCGGGACAGGGGTTGGGGAGCAGTACTTC.